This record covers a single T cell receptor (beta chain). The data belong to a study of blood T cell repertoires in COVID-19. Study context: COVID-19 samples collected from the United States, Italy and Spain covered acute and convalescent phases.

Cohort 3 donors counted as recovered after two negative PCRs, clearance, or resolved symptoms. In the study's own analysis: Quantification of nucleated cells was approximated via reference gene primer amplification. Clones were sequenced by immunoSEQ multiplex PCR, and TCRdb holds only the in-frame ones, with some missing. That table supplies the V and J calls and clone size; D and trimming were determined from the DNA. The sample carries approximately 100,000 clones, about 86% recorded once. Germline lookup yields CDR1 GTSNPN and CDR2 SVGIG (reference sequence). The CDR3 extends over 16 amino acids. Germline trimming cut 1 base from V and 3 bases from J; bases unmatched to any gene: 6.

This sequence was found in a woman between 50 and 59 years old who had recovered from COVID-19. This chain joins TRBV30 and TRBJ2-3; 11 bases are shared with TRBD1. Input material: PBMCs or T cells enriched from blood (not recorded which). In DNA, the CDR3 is TGTGCCTGGAGTGCGGGACAGGGGGTTTTGACAGATACGCAGTATTTT. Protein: CAWSAGQGVLTDTQYF.